This T cell receptor (beta chain) was profiled in a study of post-analysis software for immune sequencing data. Study in general: The cohort encompassed relapsing-remitting, secondary progressive and progressive-relapsing multiple sclerosis disease courses.

A remark on this clonotype: Its antigen is not known.

The CDR3 has 15 amino acids. Trimming pared 4 bases from V and 4 bases from J, leaving 16 bases between. Germline V lookup: CDR1 MNHNS, CDR2 SASEGT. General study results and limits: Pronounced co-clustering by F measure was evident among identically batched samples. Significantly lower normalized Chao1 diversity was seen in multiple sclerosis patients than in controls. There were five or six TRBV segments more frequent in patients than controls, and TRBV5-6, TRBV5-1 and TRBV20-1 were among them.

cDNA libraries for TCR beta contained unique molecular identifiers. One entry per CDR3 protein, called by TCRdb with MiXCR from the PCR reads. The data hold approximately 660,000 distinct CDR3 sequences, with around 64% observed a single time. The sequence was obtained from a girl aged 2-10 years with multiple sclerosis. The rearrangement joins TRBV6-1 to TRBJ1-2, with D maybe TRBD1 (6 bases). The sample was blood. CDR3 sequence: CASSGTVPPSYGYTF. The CDR3 nucleotides are TGTGCCAGCAGTGGGACAGTACCCCCCTCCTATGGCTACACCTTC.